This T cell receptor beta chain derives from a study of OX40 agonist ivuxolimab in advanced cancers. The overall study: Ivuxolimab is an agonistic anti-OX40 (CD134) antibody, and patients were treated with it. One hepatocellular carcinoma and a couple of cutaneous melanoma patients partially responded. Findings and limits, study-wide: Among the lowest levels of clonal expansion were found in partial responders at 0.1-3.0 mg/kg. Normalized T-cell clonal expansion was also low in a subset of nonresponders.

CDR3 size: 14 residues. The V gene lost 5 bases and the J gene lost 4 bases, with 12 bases spanning the gap. Germline CDR1 reads SEHNR; CDR2 reads FQNEAQ (reference sequence). About this clone: Antigen unknown.

Clones were sequenced by immunoSEQ multiplex PCR, and TCRdb holds only the in-frame ones, with some missing. The data hold 12,000 or so clones, with under 85% observed a single time. The receptor comes from an adult with an advanced solid tumor such as melanoma, head and neck, liver or kidney cancer. The sample consisted of CD4+ or CD8+ T cells sorted from blood, taken in a trial of the OX40 agonist ivuxolimab. V gene TRBV7-9 combines with J gene TRBJ2-1; D is perhaps TRBD2 (6 bases). DNA for the CDR3: TGTGCCAGCAGCCCCCCGGGACTGTACAATGAGCAGTTCTTC. It specifies CASSPPGLYNEQFF.